This T cell receptor (beta chain) was identified in a study of cytomegalovirus exposure and HLA in healthy donors. Study conclusions and caveats: Because they were indistinguishable, some V segments, including TRBV6-2 and TRBV6-3, were excluded. Reportedly, TCR beta sequences accurately predicted HLA-A and HLA-B alleles in most subjects.

This clone occurred once. The antigen remains unidentified. Researchers ran the PCR with 60 Vbeta and 13 Jbeta primers. Clones were read by immunoSEQ multiplex PCR, and TCRdb kept only the in-frame ones, dropping some. There are some 200,000 clones in the sample; under 85% occur only once, and approximately 3.4% lies in the top ten. The CDR3 covers 11 residues. In germline, CDR1 is LNHDA, CDR2 SQIVND (reference sequence). Trimming shortened V by 7 bases and J by 7 bases, and 8 bases separated the two germline ends. The TCR originated in a female donor in good health and CMV-seronegative. The chain couples TRBV19 to TRBJ1-3; D is unclear. The sample consisted of PBMCs. CDR3 nucleotides: TGTGCCAGTATCCCCGGGAACACCATATATTTT. Translated, it gives CASIPGNTIYF.